This T cell receptor (beta chain) was retrieved from a study of CD8+ T cells in alopecia areata. Overall study context: Treated patients were given oral tofacitinib, which was dosed at 5 to 10 mg twice daily. Treatment ran 6 to 18 months, with 6 months of follow-up afterward. Study-wide results and limits: Normal-skin resident alphabeta T cells also appear among scalp sample sequences.

This CDR3 is 15 amino acids long. V lost 3 bases, J lost 2 bases, and 13 bases lay in between. Germline V gene data show CDR1 as SEHNR and CDR2 as FQNEAQ (reference sequence). Reverse transcription of extracted RNA yielded cDNA, which provided the sequencing template. Repertoires were generated with immunoSEQ multiplex PCR, while TCRdb's copy carries only in-frame clones and drops some. The sample has around 250,000 clones, roughly 69% seen once. On this clone itself: Antigen specificity is unknown.

Starting from PBMCs, sorting isolated CD4+ and CD8+ T cells. This TCR was sampled from a human donor with alopecia areata. The source material was CD4+ T cells sorted from blood, sampled at week 0. The chain uses TRBV7-9 and TRBJ1-2, with D tentatively TRBD1 (5 bases). Here the CDR3 DNA reads TGTGCCAGCAGCTTGGAGGGGCTTGTGAACTATGGCTACACCTTC. It translates to CASSLEGLVNYGYTF.